The next 9 T cell receptor beta chains were all read from a single sample in a study of blood T cell repertoires in COVID-19 (dated by TCRdb to the early 2020s). The protocol used for the library was the immunoSEQ multiplex PCR assay. TCRdb mirrors the immuneACCESS table, restricted to in-frame sequences. Some clones are absent from its copies; in checked studies, under half trace to an unresolved V gene, and the reason for the others is unknown. A total of about 140,000 clones appear in this sample, roughly 76% of them only once. The leading ten clones occupy about 9.4% of the sample. What was sequenced was peripheral blood. These receptors all come from a woman in her 50s with active or convalescent COVID-19.

The rearrangement uses TRBV5-1 and TRBJ2-7, with D unresolved. The CDR3 runs 14 residues. The germline V gene has CDR1 SGHRS and CDR2 YFSETQ. V lost 0 bases and J 1 base, leaving 8 bases between the germline ends. This CDR3 is CASSLGPSSYEQYF. The CDR3 DNA reads as TGCGCCAGCAGCTTGGGGCCCAGTTCCTACGAGCAGTACTTC.

The chain uses TRBV7-3 and TRBJ2-5; no definite D call. This CDR3 region has 13 residues. The V gene's germline CDR1 is SGHTA and CDR2 FQGTGA. V lost 5 bases to trimming and J lost 0 bases, with 7 bases between them. The CDR3 loop reads CASSPTHQETQYF. In DNA form, the CDR3 reads TGTGCCAGCAGCCCTACCCACCAAGAGACCCAGTACTTC.

This chain uses TRBV5-1 with TRBJ2-6; perhaps TRBD1 as D (6 bases). The CDR3 spans 15 residues. CDR1 is SGHRS and CDR2 is YFSETQ in the germline V gene. V was clipped by 2 bases and J by 1 base, with 7 bases between them. Here the CDR3 reads CASSFGQSGANVLTF. In nucleotides, the CDR3 is TGCGCCAGCAGCTTCGGACAGTCTGGGGCCAACGTCCTGACTTTC. Combining the CDR3 with reference TRBV5-1 and TRBJ2-6 gives the whole variable domain KAGVTQTPRYLIKTRGQQVTLSCSPISGHRSVSWYQQTPGQGLQFLFEYFSETQRNKGNFPGRFSGRQFSNSRSEMNVSTLELGDSALYLCASSFGQSGANVLTFGAGSRLTVL.

The V call is TRBV27, the J call TRBJ1-4, with a possible D match to TRBD1 (5 bases). Germline CDR1 and CDR2: MNHEY and SMNVEV (reference sequence). This CDR3 contains 15 residues. V lost 3 bases and J 2 bases, leaving 10 bases between the germline ends. CDR3 residues: CASSLTAGTNEKLFF. The CDR3 nucleotides read TGTGCCAGCAGTTTGACGGCAGGGACTAATGAAAAACTGTTTTTT.

This sequence joins TRBV6-4 and TRBJ1-2, with a possible D match to TRBD1 (5 bases). The CDR3 spans 18 residues. The V end lost 0 bases, the J end lost 5 bases, and 22 bases lay between the germline ends. The germline V gene has CDR1 MRHNA and CDR2 SNTAGT. In nucleotides, the CDR3 is TGTGCCAGCAGTGACTCGGGGGGACGGATTCCTAAGGGGTATGGCTACACCTTC. Protein sequence: CASSDSGGRIPKGYGYTF.

In its sample, this clone was seen a few times. The chain employs TRBV28 and TRBJ1-2, with D possibly being TRBD1 (5 bases). Trimming took 2 bases from V and 0 from J, leaving 7 bases between them. Germline assignment: CDR1 MDHEN and CDR2 SYDVKM. CDR3 size: 14 residues. The CDR3 reads CASSLDRANYGYTF. The DNA for the CDR3 is TGTGCCAGCAGTTTAGACAGAGCTAACTATGGCTACACCTTC.

V is TRBV6-5 and J is TRBJ2-3; tentatively, D is TRBD1 (6 bases). The V gene lost 8 bases and the J gene lost 0 bases, with 15 bases spanning the gap. This CDR3 comprises 15 residues. CDR1 is MNHEY, CDR2 SVGAGI, per germline. This CDR3 is CASSGQHSSTDTQYF. CDR3 in DNA: TGTGCCAGCTCCGGACAGCACTCTAGCACAGATACGCAGTATTTT.

This rearrangement joins TRBV19 to TRBJ1-5; possibly TRBD1 for D (6 bases). The CDR3 has 14 amino acids. CDR1 and CDR2 from the germline V gene are LNHDA and SQIVND (reference sequence). Trimming removed 3 bases at V and 6 bases at J, with 12 bases between. CDR3 sequence reads: CASSMPGEIQPQHF. In DNA, the CDR3 is TGTGCCAGTAGTATGCCAGGGGAAATTCAGCCCCAGCATTTT.

The chain employs TRBV5-5 and TRBJ1-1, with D possibly matching TRBD1 (5 bases). The germline CDR1 and CDR2 sequences are SGHKS and YYEKEE (reference sequence). V was cut by 5 bases and J by 0 bases, with 14 bases left in between. The CDR3 has 15 residues. The CDR3 nucleotides read TGTGCCAGCAGAGCGGAGGGGAGACTGAACACTGAAGCTTTCTTT. Its translation is CASRAEGRLNTEAFF.